These 30 T cell receptor beta chains originate from one sample sequenced in a study of T-cell memory formation after mild COVID-19. TCRdb called the 5' RACE reads again in MiXCR, with one record for every CDR3 protein. The top ten clones hold approximately 30% of a sample with around 130,000 distinct CDR3 sequences, more than 13% of them seen once. Sequenced sample: PBMCs or a T cell subset sorted from them (not recorded which). These receptors were taken from an adult woman who had mild COVID-19 (a few samples of this study predate the infection). Cell type and time point are not known.

V usage is TRBV30 and J usage is TRBJ2-7; no firm D call. The germline CDR1 and CDR2 sequences are GTSNPN and SVGIG (reference sequence). The CDR3 totals 11 residues. V was cut by 1 base and J by 2 bases, with 3 bases left in between. The CDR3 DNA reads TGTGCCTGGAGTGACCCCTACGAGCAGTACTTC. Encoded protein: CAWSDPYEQYF.

The sample holds many counts of this clonotype. The rearrangement links TRBV4-2 to TRBJ2-5, with D unresolved. Trimming removed 1 base at V and 6 bases at J, with 9 bases between. Germline V gives CDR1 LGHNA, CDR2 YNFKEQ. This CDR3 comprises 13 residues. The CDR3 is CASSQALGQTQYF. For the CDR3, the DNA is TGTGCCAGCAGCCAAGCCTTAGGGCAGACCCAGTACTTC.

This clonotype showed up many times. The V and J genes are TRBV5-1 and TRBJ2-7, with a tentative D call TRBD1 (5 bases). Germline CDR1 SGHRS, CDR2 YFSETQ. This CDR3 is built from 15 residues. The V and J ends lost 2 bases and 0 bases respectively, with 12 bases between them. The CDR3 DNA follows: TGCGCCAGCAGCTTTCTGTTTGACAGCTCCTACGAGCAGTACTTC. Translation gives CASSFLFDSSYEQYF.

The table lists this clonotype with a few counts. The chain is built from TRBV5-1 and TRBJ1-4, with TRBD1 as a possible D gene (6 bases). Germline lookup yields CDR1 SGHRS and CDR2 YFSETQ. There are 16 residues in the CDR3. V was pared by 1 base and J by 2 bases, with 12 bases between. The CDR3 is CASSLRMTGTNEKLFF. CDR3 DNA: TGCGCCAGCAGCTTGCGGATGACAGGCACTAATGAAAAACTGTTTTTT.

This chain joins TRBV7-9 and TRBJ1-3; no clear D gene. The germline V gene encodes CDR1 SEHNR and CDR2 FQNEAQ (reference sequence). The CDR3 sequence is 13 residues long. V was cut by 7 bases and J by 4 bases, with 11 bases left in between. The CDR3 loop is CASTPPWGNTIYF. The CDR3 DNA is TGTGCCAGCACCCCCCCTTGGGGAAACACCATATATTTT.

The gene calls are TRBV28 and TRBJ2-7; D uncertain. CDR1 MDHEN and CDR2 SYDVKM come from the germline V gene. The CDR3 contains 14 residues. The V end was cut by 6 bases, the J end by 6 bases, with 18 bases between. DNA of the CDR3: TGTGCCAGCAGCACCCCCCCCTCTAGGTCCGAGCAGTACTTC. It is translated as CASSTPPSRSEQYF.

A remark on this clonotype: Germline is not matched at one junction end, which may reflect a read error. CDR3 coding DNA: TGTGCCAGCAGCCTAGCTCGGGCACCCTTCAATGAGCAGTTCTTC. It is translated as CASSLARAPFNEQFF. V usage is TRBV7-9 and J usage is TRBJ2-1; weak D call: TRBD2 (5 bases). This CDR3 has 15 amino acids. Per the germline V gene, CDR1 is SEHNR and CDR2 is FQNEAQ (reference sequence).

This clonotype was seen more than once but under ten times. V usage is TRBV12-3 or TRBV12-4 and J usage is TRBJ2-5; D might be TRBD2 (6 bases). With 2 bases removed from V and 4 bases from J, the gap between germline ends came to 17 bases. This CDR3 is 16 amino acids long. The chain's CDR3 is CASSLRASVPTETQYF. Here the CDR3 DNA reads TGTGCCAGCAGTTTAAGGGCTAGCGTCCCCACAGAGACCCAGTACTTC.

The V and J genes are TRBV23-1 and TRBJ2-7, with D tentatively TRBD1 (6 bases). Being an ORF, TRBV23-1 has a function that is uncertain. CDR3 size: 13 residues. V was shortened by 4 bases and J by 2 bases, with 9 bases between the two germline ends. The CDR3 region has the DNA TGCGCCAGCAGTCGGACAGACCCCTACGAGCAGTACTTC. This translates into CASSRTDPYEQYF.

This clonotype was seen only a few times. This rearrangement joins TRBV28 to TRBJ2-7; D might be TRBD2 (6 bases). V lost 7 bases and J lost 3, with 22 bases in between. There are 16 residues in the CDR3. The germline V gene encodes CDR1 MDHEN and CDR2 SYDVKM. This CDR3 is CASTPYGTSGVYEQYF. CDR3 bases: TGTGCCAGCACCCCGTATGGCACCTCGGGAGTCTACGAGCAGTACTTC.

In its sample, this clonotype was seen a few times. This chain joins TRBV5-6 and TRBJ1-5, with a possible D match to TRBD1 (6 bases). The CDR3 contains 15 residues. CDR1 and CDR2 from the germline V gene are SGHDT and YYEEEE. V dropped 2 bases and J dropped 0 bases, with 9 bases sitting between them. The CDR3 is CASSLQGHSNQPQHF. Here the CDR3 DNA reads TGTGCCAGCAGCTTACAGGGACATAGCAATCAGCCCCAGCATTTT. Together with reference TRBV5-6 and TRBJ1-5, the CDR3 gives the full variable domain: DAGVTQSPTHLIKTRGQQVTLRCSPKSGHDTVSWYQQALGQGPQFIFQYYEEEERQRGNFPDRFSGHQFPNYSSELNVNALLLGDSALYLCASSLQGHSNQPQHFGDGTRLSIL.

The table lists this clonotype with a few counts. The V and J genes are TRBV9 and TRBJ2-3, with a tentative D call TRBD1 (6 bases). V lost 4 bases, J lost 0 bases, and 15 bases lay in between. The CDR3 sequence is 16 residues long. The germline V gene encodes CDR1 SGDLS and CDR2 YYNGEE. The CDR3 is CASSLDGTPSTDTQYF. CDR3 nucleotides: TGTGCCAGCAGCCTAGACGGGACACCAAGCACAGATACGCAGTATTTT.

The chain has TRBV6-4 and TRBJ2-7; tentative D call: TRBD1 (5 bases). This CDR3 is 15 amino acids long. Germline CDR1 is MRHNA and CDR2 is SNTAGT. The V gene lost 7 bases and the J gene lost 4 bases, with 20 bases spanning the gap. DNA for the CDR3: TGTGCCAGCACCGACCCCCCCAGGGTAGGGTACGAGCAGTACTTC. Protein sequence: CASTDPPRVGYEQYF.

This rearrangement joins TRBV24-1 to TRBJ2-5; no clear D gene. Germline V gene sequence: CDR1 KGHDR, CDR2 SFDVKD. The V gene lost 9 bases and the J gene lost 5 bases, with 12 bases spanning the gap. The CDR3 totals 12 residues. The CDR3 DNA reads TGTGCCACCGGAGAGGATCTCGAGACCCAGTACTTC. Its translation: CATGEDLETQYF.

The chain has TRBV5-5 and TRBJ2-1, with D possibly TRBD1 on 5 matching bases. V was trimmed by 4 bases and J by 2 bases, leaving 13 bases between them. From germline, CDR1 is SGHKS and CDR2 YYEKEE (reference sequence). The CDR3 is made up of 15 amino acids. The DNA for the CDR3 is TGTGCCAGCAGCCATAGCTGGGGCCCCTACAATGAGCAGTTCTTC. Its translation: CASSHSWGPYNEQFF.

The rearrangement links TRBV24-1 to TRBJ1-5, with D possibly TRBD1 on 6 matching bases. This CDR3 spans 14 amino acids. Trimming took 3 bases from V and 4 from J, leaving 9 bases between them. From germline, CDR1 is KGHDR and CDR2 SFDVKD. In DNA form, the CDR3 reads TGTGCCACCAGTGATCACGACAGGAATCAGCCCCAGCATTTT. It translates to CATSDHDRNQPQHF.

The rearrangement links TRBV6-5 to TRBJ2-7; D ambiguous. Germline assignment: CDR1 MNHEY and CDR2 SVGAGI. The CDR3 runs 15 residues. The V end was cut by 1 base, the J end by 1 base, with 11 bases between. CDR3 sequence reads: CASSYLAQRSYEQYF. The CDR3 nucleotides are TGTGCCAGCAGTTACTTGGCCCAAAGATCCTACGAGCAGTACTTC.

This clonotype appeared a few times. The CDR3 DNA sequence: TGCGCCAGCAGCCAACTTGGGCGACAGGACCCCCTTAACTATGGCTACACCTTC. It yields the protein CASSQLGRQDPLNYGYTF. The chain employs TRBV4-3 and TRBJ1-2, with a weak D call TRBD1 (6 bases). Trimming cost V 2 bases and J 1 base, with 20 bases left between them. The germline V gene encodes CDR1 LGHNA and CDR2 YSLEER. The CDR3 contains 18 residues.

This clonotype has more than one count but fewer than ten. V gene TRBV20-1 combines with J gene TRBJ2-3; D is possibly TRBD1 or TRBD2 (6 bases each). The CDR3 extends over 21 amino acids. The V gene lost 0 bases and the J gene lost 2 bases, with 30 bases spanning the gap. Germline V gives CDR1 DFQATT, CDR2 SNEGSKA (reference sequence). The CDR3 here is CSARDLYRGKGGVLYTDTQYF. The CDR3 DNA is TGCAGTGCTAGAGATCTCTACCGCGGAAAGGGGGGCGTTTTGTACACAGATACGCAGTATTTT.

This clonotype was seen a few times. The chain joins TRBV4-1 to TRBJ2-7; D is ambiguous. The V end was cut by 3 bases, the J end by 1 base, with 7 bases between. This CDR3 has 13 residues. Germline CDR1 and CDR2: MGHRA and YSYEKL. CDR3 protein: CASSHTRSYEQYF. The CDR3 DNA reads TGCGCCAGCAGCCACACAAGGTCCTACGAGCAGTACTTC.

The chain joins TRBV10-3 to TRBJ2-2, with D perhaps assigned TRBD1 or TRBD2 (6 bases each). Germline V lookup: CDR1 ENHRY, CDR2 SYGVKD. Trimming cost V 10 bases and J 0 bases, with 12 bases left between them. The CDR3 has 14 residues. CDR3 bases: TGTGCCACCGTCGGGGGCCCGAACACCGGGGAGCTGTTTTTT. Protein: CATVGGPNTGELFF.

The chain uses TRBV19 and TRBJ2-7; 7 nucleotides agree with TRBD2. The CDR3 contains 14 residues. Germline V gene sequence: CDR1 LNHDA, CDR2 SQIVND (reference sequence). The junction had 4 bases not matched to a gene; V was cut back by 3 bases and J by 2 bases. This CDR3 is CASSIRGEAYEQYF. CDR3 DNA sequence: TGTGCCAGTAGTATTCGGGGGGAGGCCTACGAGCAGTACTTC. Full variable domain (rest looked up from reference TRBV19 and TRBJ2-7): DGGITQSPKYLFRKEGQNVTLSCEQNLNHDAMYWYRQDPGQGLRLIYYSQIVNDFQKGDIAEGYSVSREKKESFPLTVTSAQKNPTAFYLCASSIRGEAYEQYFGPGTRLTVT.

This clonotype was counted between two and nine times. In nucleotides, the CDR3 is TGTGCCAGCAGTGCCGGACAGGGGACTTCGGATGAGCAGTTCTTC. As protein: CASSAGQGTSDEQFF. The rearrangement joins TRBV6-1 to TRBJ2-1, with 9 bases matching TRBD1. The CDR3 length is 15 residues. V gave up 4 bases and J gave up 8 bases; unmatched junction bases: 9. Germline V CDR1 and CDR2: MNHNS, SASEGT.

V gene TRBV7-9 combines with J gene TRBJ1-1; 10 nucleotides align to TRBD1. Unmatched junction bases numbered 14, after V lost 5 bases and J lost 5 bases. The CDR3 contains 17 residues. Germline lookup yields CDR1 SEHNR and CDR2 FQNEAQ (reference sequence). The CDR3 region is CASSVPDRGSMDTEAFF. As DNA, the CDR3 is TGTGCCAGCAGCGTCCCGGACAGGGGGTCAATGGATACTGAAGCTTTCTTT.

The chain's CDR3 is CASSSWTDRETQYF. CDR3 coding DNA: TGTGCCAGCAGTTCCTGGACAGATCGGGAGACCCAGTACTTC. The chain couples TRBV2 to TRBJ2-5, with TRBD1 as a possible D gene (6 bases). CDR1 and CDR2 (germline): SNHLY, FYNNEI. Trimming cost V 5 bases and J 5 bases, with 15 bases left between them. This CDR3 has 14 residues.

The chain has TRBV20-1 and TRBJ2-4; TRBD2 agrees at 9 bases. Germline CDR1 and CDR2: DFQATT and SNEGSKA (reference sequence). The CDR3 covers 14 residues. V lost 1 base, J lost 8 bases, and 6 bases stayed unmatched. This chain's CDR3 is CSARGPAGGHIQYF. CDR3 in DNA: TGCAGTGCTAGAGGCCCAGCGGGAGGACACATTCAGTACTTC.

This chain joins TRBV5-5 and TRBJ2-4; D unclear. V lost 0 bases, J lost 6 bases, and 16 bases lay in between. This CDR3 is 16 amino acids long. Germline CDR1 and CDR2: SGHKS and YYEKEE (reference sequence). This chain's CDR3 is CASSLEGHLLGNIQYF. For the CDR3, the DNA is TGTGCCAGCAGCTTGGAGGGTCATCTCCTTGGAAACATTCAGTACTTC. Supplemented by reference TRBV5-5 and TRBJ2-4, the full variable domain reads DAGVTQSPTHLIKTRGQQVTLRCSPISGHKSVSWYQQVLGQGPQFIFQYYEKEERGRGNFPDRFSARQFPNYSSELNVNALLLGDSALYLCASSLEGHLLGNIQYFGAGTRLSVL.

This clonotype was picked up a small number of times. The gene calls are TRBV5-4 and TRBJ1-5; possibly TRBD1 for D (6 bases). V was clipped by 1 base and J by 0 bases, with 14 bases between them. Germline lookup yields CDR1 SGHNT and CDR2 YYREEE (reference sequence). The CDR3 covers 17 residues. The CDR3 DNA reads TGTGCCAGCAGCTTGATACAGGGACATTATAGCAATCAGCCCCAGCATTTT. Encoded protein: CASSLIQGHYSNQPQHF.

Only a few counts were recorded for this clonotype. This chain joins TRBV14 and TRBJ2-3; D remains ambiguous. Germline V gene data show CDR1 as SGHDN and CDR2 as FVKESK. The CDR3 loop spans 12 amino acids. The V end lost 5 bases, the J end lost 6 bases, and 9 bases lay between the germline ends. The chain's CDR3 is CASSARQDTQYF. The CDR3 DNA sequence: TGTGCCAGCAGCGCGAGGCAGGATACGCAGTATTTT.

At least ten counts were recorded for this clonotype. V is TRBV4-2 and J is TRBJ2-1; D is unresolved. The V end lost 0 bases, the J end lost 4 bases, and 7 bases lay between the germline ends. Germline V gene lookup returns CDR1 LGHNA and CDR2 YNFKEQ. The length of the CDR3 is 14 residues. The chain's CDR3 is CASSQDLGYNEQFF. The CDR3 DNA is TGTGCCAGCAGCCAAGATTTGGGATACAATGAGCAGTTCTTC.